This passage covers 25 T cell receptor beta chains from one sample sequenced in a study of cytomegalovirus exposure and HLA in healthy donors. PCR involved 60 Vbeta and 13 Jbeta primers. Assay used: immunoSEQ multiplex PCR; TCRdb lists only in-frame clones, some missing. The table lists 110,000 to 150,000 clones, 76% of them singletons. The sample consisted of PBMCs. These TCRs come from a middle-aged woman in good health and CMV-seronegative.

The chain combines TRBV28 with TRBJ2-7, with 7 bases aligning to TRBD1. This CDR3 has 14 residues. The V gene's germline CDR1 is MDHEN and CDR2 SYDVKM. The V gene end was trimmed by 3 bases and the J gene end by 4 bases; junction bases not matched to a gene: 6. CDR3 nucleotides: TGTGCCAGCAGTTTTCCCGGGACAGAGTACGAGCAGTACTTC. As protein: CASSFPGTEYEQYF.

The chain couples TRBV12-5 to TRBJ1-2; tentative D call: TRBD1 (5 bases). The ends were cut back, 6 bases at V and 7 bases at J, with 33 bases in the middle. The CDR3 contains 19 residues. Germline-derived CDR1 and CDR2 are LGHNT and FRNRAP. The CDR3 DNA is TGTGCTAGTGGCCCCCGAGGATGGGAGGGGACGGACCCCTCATTTGGCTACACCTTC. Translation: CASGPRGWEGTDPSFGYTF.

V gene TRBV6-4 combines with J gene TRBJ2-3, with TRBD2 identical over 7 bases. Trimming cost V 8 bases and J 0 bases; bases outside gene matches: 5. CDR3 length equals 14 residues. Per germline, CDR1 MRHNA and CDR2 SNTAGT. As DNA, the CDR3 is TGTGCCAGCCGATCGGGACTAAGCACAGATACGCAGTATTTT. Protein: CASRSGLSTDTQYF.

The V call is TRBV6-5, the J call TRBJ1-3; no clear D gene. The CDR3 covers 15 residues. Trimming shortened V by 6 bases and J by 0 bases, and 12 bases separated the two germline ends. In germline, CDR1 is MNHEY, CDR2 SVGAGI. The CDR3, as DNA: TGTGCCAGCAGCCAGGAAGGGAGCTCTGGAAACACCATATATTTT. It yields the protein CASSQEGSSGNTIYF.

The chain has TRBV5-1 and TRBJ2-3, with 7 bases matching TRBD2. V shed 4 bases and J 0 bases; nucleotides not matched to a gene: 11. The germline V gene has CDR1 SGHRS and CDR2 YFSETQ. The CDR3 has 17 amino acids. As DNA, the CDR3 is TGCGCCAGCAGCGCCAGACCTAGCGGTACTAGCACAGATACGCAGTATTTT. Translation: CASSARPSGTSTDTQYF.

This clone was detected only once. V gene TRBV30 combines with J gene TRBJ1-2; 8 bases line up with TRBD1. CDR1 is GTSNPN, CDR2 SVGIG, per germline (reference sequence). V lost 5 bases and J lost 7; bases outside the gene matches: 3. The CDR3 has 11 residues. CDR3 in amino acids: CAWEQGGGYTF. The CDR3 bases are TGTGCCTGGGAACAGGGGGGTGGCTACACCTTC.

The chain joins TRBV12-5 to TRBJ2-3, with no clear D. The germline V and J ends were trimmed by 3 bases and 2 bases, with 12 bases remaining between them. CDR1 and CDR2 from the germline V gene are LGHNT and FRNRAP. The CDR3 loop spans 15 amino acids. CDR3 protein: CASGFSSRNTDTQYF. In DNA, the CDR3 is TGTGCTAGTGGTTTTTCATCGCGGAACACAGATACGCAGTATTTT.

This clone was detected a few times. V and J are TRBV6-6 and TRBJ2-7; TRBD1 matches at 7 bases. The CDR3 is 13 residues long. Germline loops: CDR1 MNHNY, CDR2 SVGAGI (reference sequence). V trimming: 6 bases; J trimming: 7 bases; junction bases outside the gene matches: 9. For the CDR3, the DNA is TGTGCCAGCAGGGACTCAGACAGGGCAGAGCAGTACTTC. This codes for CASRDSDRAEQYF.

V gene TRBV4-1 combines with J gene TRBJ2-7, with 7 bases identical to TRBD1. The CDR3 has 14 amino acids. Trimming removed 4 bases from V and 0 bases from J; junction bases left unmatched: 3. CDR1 and CDR2 (germline): MGHRA, YSYEKL. The CDR3 reads CASSLTGSSYEQYF. DNA of the CDR3: TGCGCCAGCAGCCTGACAGGGTCCTCCTACGAGCAGTACTTC.

This sequence joins TRBV28 and TRBJ1-1; 7 bases match TRBD1. Germline V gives CDR1 MDHEN, CDR2 SYDVKM. Trimming cost V 5 bases and J 0 bases; bases outside gene matches: 3. The CDR3 extends over 14 amino acids. This chain's CDR3 is CASSGTGVNTEAFF. The DNA of the CDR3 is TGTGCCAGCAGTGGAACAGGGGTGAACACTGAAGCTTTCTTT.

The chain joins TRBV2 to TRBJ2-3; D uncertain. The ends were cut back, 5 bases at V and 6 bases at J, with 15 bases in the middle. The CDR3 contains 14 residues. The germline V gene has CDR1 SNHLY and CDR2 FYNNEI. The CDR3, as DNA: TGTGCCAGCAGTCAACTGGTATCTACGGATACGCAGTATTTT. This codes for CASSQLVSTDTQYF.

V usage is TRBV28 and J usage is TRBJ2-3, with 8 bases matching TRBD2. Germline CDR1 MDHEN, CDR2 SYDVKM. This CDR3 spans 15 amino acids. V shed 8 bases and J 3 bases; nucleotides not matched to a gene: 10. CDR3 region: CASFSAGVGTDTQYF. The CDR3 nucleotides are TGTGCCAGCTTTTCAGCGGGAGTAGGGACAGATACGCAGTATTTT.

The rearrangement joins TRBV27 to TRBJ2-7; 11 nucleotides align to TRBD1. Trimming at V came to 5 bases and at J to 4 bases, leaving 7 bases not matched to a gene. The germline V gene has CDR1 MNHEY and CDR2 SMNVEV (reference sequence). This CDR3 is built from 15 residues. The CDR3 reads CASSPGTGGGYEQYF. The CDR3 coding sequence is TGTGCCAGCAGTCCTGGGACAGGGGGAGGTTACGAGCAGTACTTC.

The V gene is TRBV30, the J gene TRBJ1-5; 12 nucleotides agree with TRBD1. V lost 2 bases and J lost 2; bases outside the gene matches: 7. The germline CDR1 and CDR2 sequences are GTSNPN and SVGIG (reference sequence). This CDR3 has 17 residues. CDR3 residues: CAWSHAWDRGRNQPQHF. The CDR3 DNA follows: TGTGCCTGGAGTCATGCCTGGGACAGGGGGCGCAATCAGCCCCAGCATTTT.

This clone has at least ten counts. The same CDR3 is also encoded by other DNA sequences in this sample. This chain links TRBV5-6 with TRBJ1-1; maybe TRBD1 (6 bases). The CDR3 runs 14 residues. With 0 bases removed from V and 4 bases from J, the gap between germline ends came to 10 bases. CDR1 and CDR2 from the germline V gene are SGHDT and YYEEEE. The CDR3 DNA sequence: TGTGCCAGCAGCTTGGTTGGGGGCGCCACTGAAGCTTTCTTT. Translated, it gives CASSLVGGATEAFF.

The chain is built from TRBV28 and TRBJ1-1; D might be TRBD1 (5 bases). This CDR3 has 13 residues. Trimming left V 4 bases short and J 4 bases short, with 10 bases between. Per germline, CDR1 MDHEN and CDR2 SYDVKM. Written as DNA, the CDR3 is TGTGCCAGCAGTTCCCCGGGGGGCACTGAAGCTTTCTTT. Translating it yields CASSSPGGTEAFF.

V and J are TRBV5-1 and TRBJ2-2; D is possibly TRBD1 (6 bases). V gave up 0 bases and J gave up 6 bases, with 12 bases separating them. This CDR3 comprises 15 residues. The germline V gene encodes CDR1 SGHRS and CDR2 YFSETQ. The DNA for the CDR3 is TGCGCCAGCAGCTTGGCGCCAGGGGCGGCCGGGGAGCTGTTTTTT. This gives the protein CASSLAPGAAGELFF. Full variable domain (missing parts from reference TRBV5-1 and TRBJ2-2): KAGVTQTPRYLIKTRGQQVTLSCSPISGHRSVSWYQQTPGQGLQFLFEYFSETQRNKGNFPGRFSGRQFSNSRSEMNVSTLELGDSALYLCASSLAPGAAGELFFGEGSRLTVL.

The CDR3 sequence is CASSGGHSYEQYF. The CDR3 DNA sequence: TGTGCCAGCAGTGGGGGCCACTCCTACGAGCAGTACTTC. This rearrangement joins TRBV2 to TRBJ2-7; D is possibly TRBD1 (5 bases). CDR1 is SNHLY and CDR2 is FYNNEI in the germline V gene. The CDR3 extends over 13 amino acids. Trimming took off 4 bases at V and 0 bases at J, with 7 bases between the two ends.

The chain uses TRBV10-3 and TRBJ1-5; TRBD1 matches 8 bases. Germline lookup yields CDR1 ENHRY and CDR2 SYGVKD. This CDR3 contains 15 residues. The V segment lost 2 bases and the J segment 2 bases; nucleotides outside the gene matches: 2. CDR3 DNA: TGTGCCATCAGTGAGGTACAGGGGGGCAATCAGCCCCAGCATTTT. This sequence encodes CAISEVQGGNQPQHF.

J is TRBJ2-7 and V is TRBV5-4; TRBD2 might be the D (6 bases). Germline CDR1 and CDR2: SGHNT and YYREEE (reference sequence). The CDR3 runs 16 residues. With 1 base removed from V and 4 bases from J, the gap between germline ends came to 18 bases. Written as DNA, the CDR3 is TGTGCCAGCAGCTTGAGCCCCACGGGGGTCTTATACGAGCAGTACTTC. Amino acids: CASSLSPTGVLYEQYF. Filled out from reference TRBV5-4 and TRBJ2-7, the complete variable domain reads ETGVTQSPTHLIKTRGQQVTLRCSSQSGHNTVSWYQQALGQGPQFIFQYYREEENGRGNFPPRFSGLQFPNYSSELNVNALELDDSALYLCASSLSPTGVLYEQYFGPGTRLTVT.

The chain uses TRBV2 and TRBJ2-7; D unresolved. Trimming stripped 5 bases from V and 4 bases from J, with 6 bases between. The V gene's germline CDR1 is SNHLY and CDR2 FYNNEI. This CDR3 has 11 residues. CDR3 in amino acids: CASSQSYEQYF. Written as DNA, the CDR3 is TGTGCCAGCAGTCAGTCTTACGAGCAGTACTTC.

The chain carries TRBV4-1 and TRBJ1-4; 9 nucleotides agree with TRBD1. Germline values: CDR1 MGHRA, CDR2 YSYEKL. The CDR3 is 15 amino acids. Trimming took 7 bases from V and 5 from J; bases not matched to a gene: 8. CDR3 DNA sequence: TGCGCCAGCACACCTTCGGGACAGGGAAATGAAAAACTGTTTTTT. As protein: CASTPSGQGNEKLFF.

This clone appeared once. V gene TRBV15 combines with J gene TRBJ1-2, with 7 bases matching TRBD1. This CDR3 contains 16 residues. V dropped 3 bases and J dropped 3; count of bases not matched to a gene: 10. Germline CDR1 LNHNV, CDR2 YYDKDF (reference sequence). CDR3 coding DNA: TGTGCCACCAGCAGTGACAGGGTAGCGGGGGACTATGGCTACACCTTC. Translating it yields CATSSDRVAGDYGYTF. The full variable domain, its missing parts supplied by reference TRBV15 and TRBJ1-2, is DAMVIQNPRYQVTQFGKPVTLSCSQTLNHNVMYWYQQKSSQAPKLLFHYYDKDFNNEADTPDNFQSRRPNTSFCFLDIRSPGLGDTAMYLCATSSDRVAGDYGYTFGSGTRLTVV.

This sequence joins TRBV2 and TRBJ2-7, with a weak D call TRBD1 (6 bases). The germline CDR1 and CDR2 sequences are SNHLY and FYNNEI. The ends were cut back, 7 bases at V and 0 bases at J, with 10 bases in the middle. The length of the CDR3 is 13 residues. The CDR3 bases are TGTGCCAGCATCCGGGACACCTCCTACGAGCAGTACTTC. This encodes CASIRDTSYEQYF.

The rearrangement uses TRBV5-4 and TRBJ1-2; 10 bases fit TRBD1. Germline V lookup: CDR1 SGHNT, CDR2 YYREEE (reference sequence). V dropped 2 bases and J dropped 0; count of bases not matched to a gene: 1. The CDR3 length is 15 residues. The CDR3 coding sequence is TGTGCCAGCAGCTTAGGGACAGGGGCTAACTATGGCTACACCTTC. Translating it yields CASSLGTGANYGYTF.